The following is a T cell receptor beta chain sequence with its context. The sample is drawn from a study of T cell responses to AZD1222 COVID-19 vaccine. Trimming removed 2 bases at V and 0 bases at J, with 2 bases between. CDR1 MNHEY and CDR2 SVGEGT come from the germline V gene. The CDR3 consists of 13 residues. Generated by immunoSEQ multiplex PCR, the TCRdb table keeps only in-frame clones and is missing some. The sample contains roughly 100,000 clones, approximately 90% of which appear only once. The sequencing here drew on peripheral blood, taken on day 0 of AZD1222 vaccination. This chain links TRBV6-2 or TRBV6-3 with TRBJ2-1; D not certain. The receptor was isolated from an adult in good health. The CDR3, as DNA: TGTGCCAGCAGTTACCTCTCCTACAATGAGCAGTTCTTC. It is translated as CASSYLSYNEQFF.